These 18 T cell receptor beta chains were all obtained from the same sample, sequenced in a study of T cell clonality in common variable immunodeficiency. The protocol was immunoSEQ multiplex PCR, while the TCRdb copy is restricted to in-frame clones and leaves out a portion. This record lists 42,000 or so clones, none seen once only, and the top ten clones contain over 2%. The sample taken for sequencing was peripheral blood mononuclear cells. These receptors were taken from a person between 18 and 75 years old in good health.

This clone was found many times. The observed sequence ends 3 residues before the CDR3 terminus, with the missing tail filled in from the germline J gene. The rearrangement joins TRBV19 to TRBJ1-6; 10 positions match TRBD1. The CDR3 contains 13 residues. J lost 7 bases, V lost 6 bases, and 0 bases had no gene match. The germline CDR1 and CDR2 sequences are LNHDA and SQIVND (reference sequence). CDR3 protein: CASRDRGNSPLHF. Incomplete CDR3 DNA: TGTGCCAGTAGGGACAGGGGGAATTCACCC.

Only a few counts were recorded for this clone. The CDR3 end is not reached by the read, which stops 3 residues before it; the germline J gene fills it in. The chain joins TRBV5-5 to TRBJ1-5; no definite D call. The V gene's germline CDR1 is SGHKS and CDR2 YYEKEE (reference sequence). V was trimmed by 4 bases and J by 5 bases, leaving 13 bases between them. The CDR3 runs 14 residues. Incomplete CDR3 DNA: TGTGCCAGCAGCCTCGTCGCAGGTTATCAGCCC. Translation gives CASSLVAGYQP. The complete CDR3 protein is CASSLVAGYQPQHF.

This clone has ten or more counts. The CDR3 reads CASSETRSYFQETQYF. CDR3 DNA (partial): TGTGCCAGCAGTGAGACTAGAAGTTACTTCCAGGAGACC. V and J are TRBV2 and TRBJ2-5, with a tentative D call TRBD2 (6 bases). With the read ending 3 residues before the CDR3 end, the germline J gene is used to fill in that end. The germline CDR1 and CDR2 sequences are SNHLY and FYNNEI. There are 16 residues in the CDR3. The V gene lost 3 bases and the J gene lost 5 bases, with 19 bases spanning the gap.

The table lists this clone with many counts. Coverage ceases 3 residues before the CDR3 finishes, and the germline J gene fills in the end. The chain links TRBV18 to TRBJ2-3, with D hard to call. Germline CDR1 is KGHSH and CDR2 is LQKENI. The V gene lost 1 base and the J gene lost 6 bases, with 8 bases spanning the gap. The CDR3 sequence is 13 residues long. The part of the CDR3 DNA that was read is TGTGCCAGCTCACCACTGCGAGCCGATACG. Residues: CASSPLRADT. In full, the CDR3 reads CASSPLRADTQYF.

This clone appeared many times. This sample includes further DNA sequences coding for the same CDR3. The DNA read from the CDR3 is TGTGCCAGCAGCTACGGACAGGGTGTTATCAATGAG. Its translation: CASSYGQGVINE. The whole CDR3 reads CASSYGQGVINEQFF. This rearrangement joins TRBV7-6 to TRBJ2-1, with 8 bases identical to TRBD1. The CDR3 goes on 3 residues after the read ends, and that part is filled in from the germline J gene. Unmatched junction bases numbered 8, after V lost 4 bases and J lost 6 bases. The CDR3 totals 15 residues. Germline loops: CDR1 SGHVS, CDR2 FNYEAQ.

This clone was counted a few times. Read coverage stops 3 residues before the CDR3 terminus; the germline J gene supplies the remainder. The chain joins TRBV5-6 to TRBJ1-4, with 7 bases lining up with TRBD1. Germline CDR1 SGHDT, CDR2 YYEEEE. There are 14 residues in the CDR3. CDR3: CASSRDRASSPLFF. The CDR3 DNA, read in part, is TGTGCCAGCAGCCGAGACAGGGCGAGTTCACCA.

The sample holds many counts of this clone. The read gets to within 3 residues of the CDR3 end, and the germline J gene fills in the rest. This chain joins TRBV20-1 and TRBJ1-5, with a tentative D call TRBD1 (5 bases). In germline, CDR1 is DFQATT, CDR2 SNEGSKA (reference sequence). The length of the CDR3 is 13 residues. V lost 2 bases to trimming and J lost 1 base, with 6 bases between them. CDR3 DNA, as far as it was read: TGCAGTGCTAGACAGGGAAGCAATCAGCCC. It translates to CSARQGSNQP. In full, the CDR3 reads CSARQGSNQPQHF.

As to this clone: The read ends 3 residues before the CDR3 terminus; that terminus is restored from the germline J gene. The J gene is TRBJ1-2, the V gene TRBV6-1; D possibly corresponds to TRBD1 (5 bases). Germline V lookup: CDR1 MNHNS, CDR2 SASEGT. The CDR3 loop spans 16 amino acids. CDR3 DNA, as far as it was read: TGTGCCAGCAGTGAAGCGGCTAGCGCTAGGGGTCCCGAC. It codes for CASSEAASARGPD. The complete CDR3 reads CASSEAASARGPDYTF.

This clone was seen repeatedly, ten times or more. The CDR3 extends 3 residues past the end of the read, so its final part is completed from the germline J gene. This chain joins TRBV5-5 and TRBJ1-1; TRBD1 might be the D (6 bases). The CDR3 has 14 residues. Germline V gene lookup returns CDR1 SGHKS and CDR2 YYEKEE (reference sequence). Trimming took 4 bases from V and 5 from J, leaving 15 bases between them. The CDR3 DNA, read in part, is TGTGCCAGCAGCCGGAGTCGGGGGGCTACTGAA. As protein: CASSRSRGATE. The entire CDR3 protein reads CASSRSRGATEAFF.

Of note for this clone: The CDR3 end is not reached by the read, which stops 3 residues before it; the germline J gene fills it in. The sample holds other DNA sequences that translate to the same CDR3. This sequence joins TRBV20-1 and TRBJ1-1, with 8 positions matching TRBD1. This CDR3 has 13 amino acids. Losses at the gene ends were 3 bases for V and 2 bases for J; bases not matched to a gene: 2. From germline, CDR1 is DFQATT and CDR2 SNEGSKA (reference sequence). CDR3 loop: CSASSGGNTEAFF. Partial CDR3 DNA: TGCAGTGCTAGCTCAGGGGGCAACACTGAA.

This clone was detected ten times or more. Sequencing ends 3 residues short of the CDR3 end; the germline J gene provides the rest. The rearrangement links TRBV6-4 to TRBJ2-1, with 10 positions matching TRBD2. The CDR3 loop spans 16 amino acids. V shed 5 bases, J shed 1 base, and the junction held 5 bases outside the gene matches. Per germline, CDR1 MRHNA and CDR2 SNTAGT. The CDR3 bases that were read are TGTGCCAGCAGTCCTTCTAGCGGGGGTTCCTACAATGAG. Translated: CASSPSSGGSYNE. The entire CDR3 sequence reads CASSPSSGGSYNEQFF.

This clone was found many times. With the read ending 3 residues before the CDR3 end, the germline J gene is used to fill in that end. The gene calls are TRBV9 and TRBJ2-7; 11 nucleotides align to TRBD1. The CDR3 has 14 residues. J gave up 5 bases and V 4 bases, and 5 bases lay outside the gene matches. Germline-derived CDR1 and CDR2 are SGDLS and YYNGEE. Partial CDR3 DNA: TGTGCCAGCAGCTTGAAGGGACAGGGGGACGAG. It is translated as CASSLKGQGDE. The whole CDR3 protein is CASSLKGQGDEQYF. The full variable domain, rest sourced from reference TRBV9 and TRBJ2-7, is DSGVTQTPKHLITATGQRVTLRCSPRSGDLSVYWYQQSLDQGLQFLIQYYNGEERAKGNILERFSAQQFPDLHSELNLSSLELGDSALYFCASSLKGQGDEQYFGPGTRLTVT.

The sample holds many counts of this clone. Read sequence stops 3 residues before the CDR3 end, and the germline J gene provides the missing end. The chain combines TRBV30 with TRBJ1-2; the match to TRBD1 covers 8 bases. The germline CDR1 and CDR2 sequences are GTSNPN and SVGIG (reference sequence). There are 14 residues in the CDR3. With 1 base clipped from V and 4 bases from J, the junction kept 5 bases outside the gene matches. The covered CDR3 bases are TGTGCCTGGAGTGGGACAGGGATAGTCTATGGC. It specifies CAWSGTGIVYG. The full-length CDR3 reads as CAWSGTGIVYGYTF.

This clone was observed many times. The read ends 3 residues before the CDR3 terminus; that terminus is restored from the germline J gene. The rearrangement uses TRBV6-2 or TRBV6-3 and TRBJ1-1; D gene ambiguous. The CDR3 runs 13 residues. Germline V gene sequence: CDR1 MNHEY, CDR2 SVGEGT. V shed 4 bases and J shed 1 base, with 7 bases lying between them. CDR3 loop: CASSSQRNTEAFF. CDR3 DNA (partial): TGTGCCAGCAGTTCCCAGCGGAACACTGAA.

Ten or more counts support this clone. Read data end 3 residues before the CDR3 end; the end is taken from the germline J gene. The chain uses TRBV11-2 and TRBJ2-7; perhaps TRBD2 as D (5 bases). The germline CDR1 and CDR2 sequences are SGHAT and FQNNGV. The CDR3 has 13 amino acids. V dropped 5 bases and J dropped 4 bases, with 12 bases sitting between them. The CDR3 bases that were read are TGTGCCAGCAGCCCTAGCCGGGCTTACGAG. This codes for CASSPSRAYE. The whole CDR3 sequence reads CASSPSRAYEQYF.

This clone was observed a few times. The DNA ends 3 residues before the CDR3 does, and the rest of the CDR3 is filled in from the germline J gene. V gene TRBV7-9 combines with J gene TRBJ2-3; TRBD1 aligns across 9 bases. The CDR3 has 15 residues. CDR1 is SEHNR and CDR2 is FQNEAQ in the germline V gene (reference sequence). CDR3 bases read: TGTGCCAGCAGCTTGGGAGACAGGGGGAGGGAGACG. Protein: CASSLGDRGRET. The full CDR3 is CASSLGDRGRETQYF.

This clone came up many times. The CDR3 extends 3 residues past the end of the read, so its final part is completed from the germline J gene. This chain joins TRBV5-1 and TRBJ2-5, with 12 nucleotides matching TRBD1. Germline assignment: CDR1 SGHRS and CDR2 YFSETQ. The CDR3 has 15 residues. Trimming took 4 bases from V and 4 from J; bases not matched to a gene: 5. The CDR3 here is CASSPGTGGVETQYF. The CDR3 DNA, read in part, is TGCGCCAGCAGCCCCGGGACAGGGGGCGTAGAGACC.

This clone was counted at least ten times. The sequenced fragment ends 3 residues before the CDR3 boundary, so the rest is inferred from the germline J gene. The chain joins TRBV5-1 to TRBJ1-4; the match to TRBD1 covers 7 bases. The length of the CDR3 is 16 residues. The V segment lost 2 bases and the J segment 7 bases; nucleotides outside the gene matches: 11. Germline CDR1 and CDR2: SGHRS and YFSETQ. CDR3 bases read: TGCGCCAGCAGCTTCCAACCCCAGGGGGAGGGTGAAAAA. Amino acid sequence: CASSFQPQGEGEK. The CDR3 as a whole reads CASSFQPQGEGEKLFF.